The 8 T cell receptor beta chains below were found in one sample sequenced in a study of shared clonotypes between healthy human individuals (dated by TCRdb to the early 2020s). Library method: the immunoSEQ multiplex PCR assay. What TCRdb holds here is the immuneACCESS table cut down to in-frame rearrangements. Part of the clones is not present; checked against another copy, under half of the missing clones reflect an unresolved V gene, and the others are unexplained. The sample includes some 2 million clones, with 85% to 95% observed a single time. The top ten clonotypes cover around 0.13% of the sample. Sequences were obtained from naive CD4+ T cells sorted from blood. Read against the paper, the sample's cell subset or site label means: CD45RA+ positively selected. The receptors shown here come from a man in his late teens or twenties in good health.

This chain uses TRBV25-1 with TRBJ1-2, with TRBD1 matching over 9 bases. The J segment lost 7 bases and the V segment lost 6 bases, leaving 6 bases of the junction unmatched. There are 13 residues in the CDR3. Germline V CDR1 and CDR2: MGHDK, SYGVNS. CDR3 DNA: TGTGCCAGCAGCACCACAGGGGGCCTTGGCTACACCTTC. It specifies CASSTTGGLGYTF.

On this clone itself: One junction end disagrees with the germline gene, perhaps due to a read error. The J gene is TRBJ2-6, the V gene TRBV18; TRBD1 agrees at 10 bases. Germline loops: CDR1 KGHSH, CDR2 LQKENI. This CDR3 is built from 15 residues. The CDR3 loop reads CATGTGVSGANVLTF. The CDR3 DNA follows: TGCGCGACCGGGACAGGGGTATCTGGGGCCAACGTCCTGACTTTC. Full variable domain (missing parts from reference TRBV18 and TRBJ2-6): NAGVMQNPRHLVRRRGQEARLRCSPMKGHSHVYWYRQLPEEGLKFMVYLQKENIIDESGMPKERFSAEFPKEGPSILRIQQVVRGDSAAYFCATGTGVSGANVLTFGAGSRLTVL.

This chain joins TRBV6-5 and TRBJ1-3; a possible D gene is TRBD1 (5 bases). V was trimmed by 7 bases and J by 7 bases, leaving 17 bases between them. There are 14 residues in the CDR3. The germline V gene has CDR1 MNHEY and CDR2 SVGAGI. CDR3: CASTRRSGLNTIYF. The CDR3 coding sequence is TGTGCCAGCACCAGAAGGTCAGGGTTGAACACCATATATTTT.

A word on this clone: Additional DNA sequences in this sample encode the identical CDR3. V usage is TRBV5-1 and J usage is TRBJ2-7; 10 bases agree with TRBD2. The trim removed 6 bases at V and 4 bases at J, leaving 7 bases unmatched. This CDR3 contains 14 residues. In germline, CDR1 is SGHRS, CDR2 YFSETQ. The CDR3 bases are TGCGCCAGCACCCCAGCGGGGGGGCCATACGAGCAGTACTTC. Translation: CASTPAGGPYEQYF.

The table lists this clone with a few counts. This chain joins TRBV12-5 and TRBJ1-1, with D hard to call. CDR3 length equals 15 residues. V was pared by 0 bases and J by 1 base, with 9 bases between. Germline CDR1 reads LGHNT; CDR2 reads FRNRAP. The CDR3 spells CASGLVLGGNTEAFF. CDR3 DNA: TGTGCTAGTGGTTTGGTACTGGGAGGGAACACTGAAGCTTTCTTT.

CDR3 residues: CASRLTTGGGEKLFF. Here the CDR3 DNA reads TGTGCCAGCAGGCTGACAACGGGTGGGGGTGAAAAACTGTTTTTT. The chain employs TRBV2 and TRBJ1-4; the D gene is possibly TRBD1 (5 bases). The ends were cut back, 6 bases at V and 7 bases at J, with 18 bases in the middle. CDR1 and CDR2 from the germline V gene are SNHLY and FYNNEI. CDR3 size: 15 residues.

Remarks on this clone: The sample holds other DNA sequences that translate to the same CDR3. This rearrangement joins TRBV7-2 to TRBJ1-1; the match to TRBD1 covers 9 bases. The CDR3 extends over 15 amino acids. Germline V gives CDR1 SGHTA, CDR2 FQGNSA. Trimming removed 5 bases from V and 1 base from J; junction bases left unmatched: 5. In DNA form, the CDR3 reads TGTGCCAGCAGCCCACAGACAGGGGGGAACACTGAAGCTTTCTTT. Amino acids: CASSPQTGGNTEAFF. Combining the CDR3 with reference TRBV7-2 and TRBJ1-1 gives the whole variable domain GAGVSQSPSNKVTEKGKDVELRCDPISGHTALYWYRQSLGQGLEFLIYFQGNSAPDKSGLPSDRFSAERTGGSVSTLTIQRTQQEDSAVYLCASSPQTGGNTEAFFGQGTRLTVV.

Of note for this clone: Other DNA sequences in this specimen translate into the identical CDR3. This chain uses TRBV29-1 with TRBJ1-1, with 7 bases identical to TRBD1. V was pared by 7 bases and J by 1 base, with 6 bases of the junction left unmatched. The germline V gene encodes CDR1 SQVTM and CDR2 ANQGSEA. This CDR3 is 13 amino acids long. CDR3 region: CSARTGGNTEAFF. CDR3 bases: TGCAGCGCTCGGACAGGAGGGAACACTGAAGCTTTCTTT.